This TCR beta chain was obtained from a study of blood T cell repertoires in COVID-19. For the study at large: PBMCs, B-cell-depleted T cells, or T cells provided the cDNA or gDNA that made up the material.

Clones were read by immunoSEQ multiplex PCR, and TCRdb kept only the in-frame ones, dropping some. The table has hundreds of thousands of clones, more than 85% seen once. Germline CDR1 SGHRS, CDR2 YFSETQ. Trimming cost V 1 base and J 5 bases; bases outside gene matches: 4. This CDR3 is 15 amino acids long. The chain carries TRBV5-1 and TRBJ2-2; 8 positions match TRBD2. This clonotype was sampled from a human donor in a cohort sampled during active COVID-19. The sample taken for sequencing was peripheral blood. This CDR3 reads CASSLTGGATGELFF. CDR3 in DNA: TGCGCCAGCAGCTTGACGGGAGGGGCTACCGGGGAGCTGTTTTTT.